This record concerns one TCR beta chain sequence. The antigen remains unidentified. The data were produced by immunoSEQ multiplex PCR, yet TCRdb's version contains in-frame clones alone and is incomplete. This table has 100,000 to 150,000 clones, roughly nine tenths appearing once. The sample is drawn from a study of T cell responses to AZD1222 COVID-19 vaccine. The CDR3 has 15 amino acids. The germline CDR1 and CDR2 sequences are ENHRY and SYGVKD. V was pared by 6 bases and J by 0 bases, with 6 bases of the junction left unmatched. Findings of the study overall: Once two AZD1222 doses were given, Spike-specific TCR breadth and depth went up. Clonal diversity may have been underestimated in mostly white British donors. Just 6 or 7 AZD1222 recipients were seropositive at baseline.

This specimen was peripheral blood, taken on day 0 of AZD1222 vaccination. The source is an adult in good health. This chain joins TRBV10-3 and TRBJ2-3; 7 bases are shared with TRBD2. The CDR3 spells CAISGLGPSTDTQYF. Here the CDR3 DNA reads TGTGCCATCAGCGGACTAGGCCCAAGCACAGATACGCAGTATTTT.